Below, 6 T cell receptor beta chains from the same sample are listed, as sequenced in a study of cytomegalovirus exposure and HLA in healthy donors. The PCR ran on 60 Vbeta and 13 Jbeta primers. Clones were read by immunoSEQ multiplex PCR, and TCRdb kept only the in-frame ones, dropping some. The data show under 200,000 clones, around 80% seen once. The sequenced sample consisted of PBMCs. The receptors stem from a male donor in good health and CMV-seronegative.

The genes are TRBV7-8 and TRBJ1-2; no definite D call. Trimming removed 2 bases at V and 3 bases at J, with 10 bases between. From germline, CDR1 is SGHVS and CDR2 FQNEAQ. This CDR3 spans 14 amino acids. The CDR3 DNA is TGTGCCAGCAGCTTATCCGAACAGTACTATGGCTACACCTTC. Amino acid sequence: CASSLSEQYYGYTF.

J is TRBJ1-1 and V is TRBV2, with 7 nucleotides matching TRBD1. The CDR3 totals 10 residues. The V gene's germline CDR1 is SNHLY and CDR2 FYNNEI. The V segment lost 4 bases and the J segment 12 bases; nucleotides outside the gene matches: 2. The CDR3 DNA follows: TGTGCCAGCAGTGGGACAGGATCTTTCTTT. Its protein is CASSGTGSFF. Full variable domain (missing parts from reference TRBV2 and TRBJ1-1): EPEVTQTPSHQVTQMGQEVILRCVPISNHLYFYWYRQILGQKVEFLVSFYNNEISEKSEIFDDQFSVERPDGSNFTLKIRSTKLEDSAMYFCASSGTGSFFGQGTRLTVV.

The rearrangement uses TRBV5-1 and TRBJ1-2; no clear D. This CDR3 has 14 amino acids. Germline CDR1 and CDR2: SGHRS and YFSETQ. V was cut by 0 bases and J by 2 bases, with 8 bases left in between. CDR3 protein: CASSLEAGNYGYTF. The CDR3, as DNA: TGCGCCAGCAGCTTGGAGGCGGGGAACTATGGCTACACCTTC.

CDR3 sequence reads: CASSYSPGLDSPLHF. The CDR3 bases are TGTGCCAGCAGTTACTCCCCGGGACTAGATTCACCCCTCCACTTT. The chain employs TRBV6-6 and TRBJ1-6, with a weak D call TRBD1 (5 bases). V lost 0 bases to trimming and J lost 8 bases, with 11 bases between them. Germline CDR1 reads MNHNY; CDR2 reads SVGAGI (reference sequence). The CDR3 has 15 residues.

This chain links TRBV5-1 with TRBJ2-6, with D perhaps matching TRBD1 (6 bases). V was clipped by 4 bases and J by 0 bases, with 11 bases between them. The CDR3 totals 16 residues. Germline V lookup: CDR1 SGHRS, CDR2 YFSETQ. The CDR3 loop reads CASSPTGFSGANVLTF. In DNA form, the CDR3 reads TGCGCCAGCAGCCCCACAGGGTTCTCTGGGGCCAACGTCCTGACTTTC.

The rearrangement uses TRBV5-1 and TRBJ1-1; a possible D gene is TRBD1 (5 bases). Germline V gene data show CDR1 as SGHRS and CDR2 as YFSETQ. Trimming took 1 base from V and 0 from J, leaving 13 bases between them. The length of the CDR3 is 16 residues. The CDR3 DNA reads TGCGCCAGCAGCTTGTTCTTAGGACAAATGAACACTGAAGCTTTCTTT. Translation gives CASSLFLGQMNTEAFF.